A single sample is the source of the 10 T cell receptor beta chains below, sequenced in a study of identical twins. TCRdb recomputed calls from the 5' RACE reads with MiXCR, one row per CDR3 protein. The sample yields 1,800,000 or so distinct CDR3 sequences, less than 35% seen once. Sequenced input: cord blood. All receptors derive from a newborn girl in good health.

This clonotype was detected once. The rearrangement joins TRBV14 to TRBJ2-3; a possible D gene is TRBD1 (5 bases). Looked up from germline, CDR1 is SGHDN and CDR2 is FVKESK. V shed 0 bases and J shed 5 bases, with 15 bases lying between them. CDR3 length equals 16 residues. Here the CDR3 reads CASSQDWGRVLDTQYF. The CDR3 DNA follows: TGTGCCAGCAGCCAAGATTGGGGCAGGGTCCTAGATACGCAGTATTTT.

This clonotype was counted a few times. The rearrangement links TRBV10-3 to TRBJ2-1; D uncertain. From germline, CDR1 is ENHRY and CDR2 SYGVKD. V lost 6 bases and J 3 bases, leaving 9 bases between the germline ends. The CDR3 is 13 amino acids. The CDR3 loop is CAIRRLDYNEQFF. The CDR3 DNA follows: TGTGCCATCAGGAGGTTAGACTACAATGAGCAGTTCTTC.

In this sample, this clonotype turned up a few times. CDR3 DNA sequence: TGTGCCAGCAGTCGAGACATTTCCTTTTACAATGAGCAGTTCTTC. Amino acids: CASSRDISFYNEQFF. The chain joins TRBV7-9 to TRBJ2-1; no clear D gene. Trimming took 6 bases from V and 4 from J, leaving 16 bases between them. CDR3 length equals 15 residues. Per germline, CDR1 SEHNR and CDR2 FQNEAQ (reference sequence).

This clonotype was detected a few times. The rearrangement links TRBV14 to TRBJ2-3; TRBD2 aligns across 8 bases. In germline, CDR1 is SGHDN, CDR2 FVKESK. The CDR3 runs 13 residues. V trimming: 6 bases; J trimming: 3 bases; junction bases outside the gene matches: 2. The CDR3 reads CASRRLATDTQYF. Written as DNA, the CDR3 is TGTGCCAGCAGACGACTAGCGACAGATACGCAGTATTTT.

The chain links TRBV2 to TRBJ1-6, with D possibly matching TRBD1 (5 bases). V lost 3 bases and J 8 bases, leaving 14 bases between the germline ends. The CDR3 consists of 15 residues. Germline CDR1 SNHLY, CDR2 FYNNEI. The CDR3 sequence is CASSDGQGGYSPLHF. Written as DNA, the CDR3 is TGTGCCAGCAGTGACGGGCAGGGCGGTTATTCACCCCTCCACTTT.

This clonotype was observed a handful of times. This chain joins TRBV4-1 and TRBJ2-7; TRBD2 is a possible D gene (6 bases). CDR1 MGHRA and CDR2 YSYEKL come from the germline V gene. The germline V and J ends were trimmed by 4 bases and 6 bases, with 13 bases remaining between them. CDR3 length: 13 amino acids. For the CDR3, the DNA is TGCGCCAGCAGCCGATCAGGAGGGCCCGAGCAGTACTTC. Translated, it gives CASSRSGGPEQYF.

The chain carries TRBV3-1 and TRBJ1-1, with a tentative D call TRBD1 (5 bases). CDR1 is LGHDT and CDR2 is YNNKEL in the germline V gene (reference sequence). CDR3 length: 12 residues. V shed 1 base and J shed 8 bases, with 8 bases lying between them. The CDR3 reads CASSQVEGEAFF. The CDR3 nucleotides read TGTGCCAGCAGCCAAGTGGAGGGGGAAGCTTTCTTT.

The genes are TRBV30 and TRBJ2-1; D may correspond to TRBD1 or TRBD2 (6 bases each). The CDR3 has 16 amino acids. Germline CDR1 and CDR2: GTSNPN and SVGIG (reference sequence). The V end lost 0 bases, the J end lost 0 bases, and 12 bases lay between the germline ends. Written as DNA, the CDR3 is TGTGCCTGGAGTGTTTTAGGGGGGAGCTCCTACAATGAGCAGTTCTTC. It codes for CAWSVLGGSSYNEQFF.

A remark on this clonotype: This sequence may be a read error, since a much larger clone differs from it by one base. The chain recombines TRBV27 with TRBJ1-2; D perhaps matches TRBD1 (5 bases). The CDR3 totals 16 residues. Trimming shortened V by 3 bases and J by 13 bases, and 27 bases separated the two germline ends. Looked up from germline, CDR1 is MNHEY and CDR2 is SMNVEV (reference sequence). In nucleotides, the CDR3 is TGTGCCAGCAGTTTTAGGTCGACAGCGACCTATGCCTACATCACCTTC. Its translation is CASSFRSTATYAYITF.

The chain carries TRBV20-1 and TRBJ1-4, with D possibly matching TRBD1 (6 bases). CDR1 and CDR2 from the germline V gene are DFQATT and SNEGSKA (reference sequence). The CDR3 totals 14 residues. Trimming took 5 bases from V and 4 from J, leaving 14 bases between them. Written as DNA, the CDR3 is TGCAGTGCTGGCTACAGGGCGAATAATGAAAAACTGTTTTTT. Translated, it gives CSAGYRANNEKLFF.